This TCR beta chain derives from a study of technical replicates of blood from a few donors. Profiling relied on immunoSEQ multiplex PCR, and the TCRdb table lists in-frame clones only, not all of them. The data show 100,000 or so clones, just under 95% seen once. This receptor was obtained from a human donor in good health. Sequenced: T cells isolated from PBMCs.

CDR3 in amino acids: CASSIDQPGTYEQYF. The CDR3 DNA reads as TGTGCCAGTAGTATAGATCAGCCAGGAACCTACGAGCAGTACTTC. The genes are TRBV19 and TRBJ2-7; D not resolved. The CDR3 loop spans 15 amino acids. V lost 0 bases, J lost 2 bases, and 11 bases lay in between. CDR1 and CDR2 from the germline V gene are LNHDA and SQIVND (reference sequence).